This T cell receptor (beta chain) was documented in a study of CD8+ T cells in alopecia areata. Study summary: It was oral tofacitinib, at 5 to 10 mg twice daily, that treated patients received. Study findings and constraints: Although TCR sharing was seen in mice, sharing across patients was less clear, possibly for HLA-related reasons.

The authors extracted RNA and reverse transcribed it into cDNA as the sequencing template. Using immunoSEQ multiplex PCR, the repertoire was profiled, and TCRdb retains in-frame clones only, with some absent. The data contain about 170,000 clones, roughly 66% of them singletons. The ends were cut back, 4 bases at V and 4 bases at J, with 17 bases in the middle. The CDR3 covers 15 residues. In germline, CDR1 is LNHDA, CDR2 SQIVND (reference sequence). Regarding this clone: Antigen specificity is unknown.

V gene TRBV19 combines with J gene TRBJ2-7; TRBD1 is a possible D gene (6 bases). The clonotype was recovered from a human donor with alopecia areata. Sequenced here: CD8+ T cells sorted from blood, sampled at week 0. CDR3 in DNA: TGTGCCAGTAGTAACCTGGACAGCCTAGGATACGAGCAGTACTTC. Translating it yields CASSNLDSLGYEQYF.